This T cell receptor beta chain was captured in a study of blood T cell repertoires in COVID-19. The table came from immunoSEQ multiplex PCR; TCRdb's copy has only in-frame clones and leaves some out. Of a few hundred thousand clones in the sample, 88% were seen once. Trimming stripped 1 base from V and 5 bases from J, with 9 bases between. CDR3 size: 14 residues. CDR1 and CDR2 from the germline V gene are LNHDA and SQIVND (reference sequence). This receptor was taken from a woman under 30 who had recovered from COVID-19. J is TRBJ1-5 and V is TRBV19; possibly TRBD1 for D (6 bases). The specimen sequenced was PBMCs or T cells enriched from blood (not recorded which). CDR3 sequence (DNA): TGTGCCAGTAGTATAGGCAGGGGCGATCAGCCCCAGCATTTT. It is translated as CASSIGRGDQPQHF. Combining the CDR3 with reference TRBV19 and TRBJ1-5 gives the whole variable domain DGGITQSPKYLFRKEGQNVTLSCEQNLNHDAMYWYRQDPGQGLRLIYYSQIVNDFQKGDIAEGYSVSREKKESFPLTVTSAQKNPTAFYLCASSIGRGDQPQHFGDGTRLSIL.